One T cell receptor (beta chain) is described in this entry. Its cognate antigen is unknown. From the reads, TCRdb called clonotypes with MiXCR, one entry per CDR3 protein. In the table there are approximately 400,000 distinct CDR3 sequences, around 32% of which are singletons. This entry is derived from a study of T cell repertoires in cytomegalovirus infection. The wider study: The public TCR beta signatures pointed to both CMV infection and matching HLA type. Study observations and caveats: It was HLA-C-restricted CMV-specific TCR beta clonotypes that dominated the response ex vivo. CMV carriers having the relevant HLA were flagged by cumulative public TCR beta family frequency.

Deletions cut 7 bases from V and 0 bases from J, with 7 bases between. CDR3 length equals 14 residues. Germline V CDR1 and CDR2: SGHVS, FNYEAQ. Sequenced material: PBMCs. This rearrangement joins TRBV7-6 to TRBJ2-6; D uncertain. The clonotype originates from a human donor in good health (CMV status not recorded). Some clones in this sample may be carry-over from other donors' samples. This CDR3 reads CASTTPSGANVLTF. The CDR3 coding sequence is TGTGCCAGCACCACACCCTCTGGGGCCAACGTCCTGACTTTC.